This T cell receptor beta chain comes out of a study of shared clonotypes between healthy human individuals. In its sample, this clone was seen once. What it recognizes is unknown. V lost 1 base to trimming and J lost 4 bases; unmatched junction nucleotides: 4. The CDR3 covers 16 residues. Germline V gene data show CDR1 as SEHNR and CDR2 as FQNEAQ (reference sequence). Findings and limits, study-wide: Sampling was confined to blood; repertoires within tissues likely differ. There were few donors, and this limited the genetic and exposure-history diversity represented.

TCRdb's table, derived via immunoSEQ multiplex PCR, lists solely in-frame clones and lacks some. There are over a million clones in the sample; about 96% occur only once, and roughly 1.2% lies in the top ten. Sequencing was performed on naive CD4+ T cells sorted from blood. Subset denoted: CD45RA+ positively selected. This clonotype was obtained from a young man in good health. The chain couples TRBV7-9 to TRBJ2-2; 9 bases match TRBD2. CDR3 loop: CASSLGSGSFTGELFF. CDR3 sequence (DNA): TGTGCCAGCAGCTTAGGTAGCGGGAGTTTCACCGGGGAGCTGTTTTTT.